This TCR beta chain was identified in a study of blood T cells in healthy people across ages. Germline CDR1 reads LNHNV; CDR2 reads YYDKDF (reference sequence). V was clipped by 2 bases and J by 4 bases, with 14 bases between them. CDR3 length equals 15 residues. Isolation per sample recovered at least 6 million PBMCs. Primers used in a second PCR of roughly 7 to 11 cycles were a sample-barcoded 5' primer and a J-beta primer mix. TCRdb ran MiXCR on the 5' RACE reads and lists one entry per CDR3 protein. The sample records over a million distinct CDR3 sequences, less than 45% being singletons. This clonotype has a handful of counts.

The sample taken for sequencing was blood. The receptor's source is a woman under 30 in good health. V and J are TRBV15 and TRBJ2-5; a weak D match, TRBD2 (6 bases). In DNA form, the CDR3 reads TGTGCCACCAGCAGAAATAGCGGCCCTGGAGAGACCCAGTACTTC. Translating it yields CATSRNSGPGETQYF. Combining the CDR3 with reference TRBV15 and TRBJ2-5 gives the whole variable domain DAMVIQNPRYQVTQFGKPVTLSCSQTLNHNVMYWYQQKSSQAPKLLFHYYDKDFNNEADTPDNFQSRRPNTSFCFLDIRSPGLGDTAMYLCATSRNSGPGETQYFGPGTRLLVL.